The 26 T cell receptor beta chains given below trace back to one sample, sequenced in a study of Tregs in tolerant kidney transplant recipients. Mixed chimerism was transient after nonmyeloablative marrow transplants from related graft donors. This table comes from immunoSEQ multiplex PCR, and its TCRdb copy is limited to in-frame clones, with some not included. This sample has about 64,000 clones, with approximately 89% found just once. This material consisted of CD4+ T cells from blood (PBMCs), taken 6 months after the transplant. These TCRs come from a human patient who received a combined kidney and bone marrow transplant. The T cells may come from the graft donor.

This rearrangement joins TRBV5-1 to TRBJ2-5, with 12 bases lining up with TRBD2. V gave up 0 bases and J gave up 9 bases; unmatched junction bases: 9. The CDR3 has 16 amino acids. The V gene's germline CDR1 is SGHRS and CDR2 YFSETQ. The CDR3 nucleotides read TGCGCCAGCAGCTTGGCTGTGACTAGCGGGGGCGGGTCCCAGTACTTC. It specifies CASSLAVTSGGGSQYF.

V usage is TRBV5-5 and J usage is TRBJ2-1; TRBD2 might be the D (6 bases). The CDR3 contains 15 residues. Germline CDR1 and CDR2: SGHKS and YYEKEE (reference sequence). V was clipped by 1 base and J by 5 bases, with 13 bases between them. The CDR3 nucleotides read TGTGCCAGCAGCTTGAAGGGCGGGGTCGACAATGAGCAGTTCTTC. Its translation is CASSLKGGVDNEQFF.

This clone has a single count. The chain links TRBV5-6 to TRBJ1-1, with 10 bases aligning to TRBD1. V shed 4 bases and J 3 bases; nucleotides not matched to a gene: 12. CDR3 length equals 17 residues. Germline V CDR1 and CDR2: SGHDT, YYEEEE. The CDR3: CASSAKPGGQGDTEAFF. The CDR3 DNA is TGTGCCAGCAGCGCAAAACCCGGAGGACAGGGGGACACTGAAGCTTTCTTT.

A remark on this clone: An end of the junction differs from the germline gene, which may be a read error. Additional DNA sequences in this sample encode the identical CDR3. The rearrangement joins TRBV28 to TRBJ1-6, with TRBD1 identical over 7 bases. Germline V gene lookup returns CDR1 MDHEN and CDR2 SYDVKM. The CDR3 covers 16 residues. CDR3 loop: CASSPSEGARNSPLHF. DNA for the CDR3: TGTGCCAGCAGCCCTTCCGAGGGGGCAAGGAATTCCCCCCTCCACTTT. Variable domain in full (rest from reference TRBV28 and TRBJ1-6): DVKVTQSSRYLVKRTGEKVFLECVQDMDHENMFWYRQDPGLGLRLIYFSYDVKMKEKGDIPEGYSVSREKKERFSLILESASTNQTSMYLCASSPSEGARNSPLHFGNGTRLTVT.

The rearrangement joins TRBV6-1 to TRBJ2-2; 7 nucleotides line up with TRBD1. Germline V gene data show CDR1 as MNHNS and CDR2 as SASEGT. V trimming: 4 bases; J trimming: 0 bases; junction bases outside the gene matches: 2. This CDR3 spans 15 amino acids. The CDR3 loop reads CASSGQGSNTGELFF. The CDR3 DNA reads TGTGCCAGCAGTGGACAGGGTTCGAACACCGGGGAGCTGTTTTTT.

On this clone itself: The junction departs from the called germline gene at one end, perhaps through a read error. The chain couples TRBV6-5 to TRBJ2-7; 8 bases agree with TRBD1. The CDR3 runs to 15 residues. Looked up from germline, CDR1 is MNHEY and CDR2 is SVGAGI. The CDR3 loop reads CAISRQGAYSYEQYF. CDR3 bases: TGTGCCATCAGTCGGCAGGGGGCTTACTCCTACGAGCAGTACTTC.

The V gene is TRBV29-1, the J gene TRBJ2-5, with 10 bases identical to TRBD1. Germline V lookup: CDR1 SQVTM, CDR2 ANQGSEA. Unmatched junction bases numbered 5, after V lost 6 bases and J lost 4 bases. The CDR3 is 13 residues long. The chain's CDR3 is CSVATGGRETQYF. CDR3 DNA: TGCAGCGTCGCGACAGGGGGCCGAGAGACCCAGTACTTC.

The V gene is TRBV5-1, the J gene TRBJ2-2, with a weak D call TRBD2 (5 bases). CDR1 and CDR2 from the germline V gene are SGHRS and YFSETQ. The germline V and J ends were trimmed by 1 base and 10 bases, with 14 bases remaining between them. CDR3 length: 14 residues. DNA for the CDR3: TGCGCCAGCAGCTTGCTGTCTGCCGGGGTGGAGCTGTTTTTT. Translation gives CASSLLSAGVELFF.

The chain recombines TRBV6-1 with TRBJ1-3; D uncertain. In germline, CDR1 is MNHNS, CDR2 SASEGT. This CDR3 contains 14 residues. Trimming left V 6 bases short and J 2 bases short, with 11 bases between. The CDR3 DNA reads as TGTGCCAGCAGGAATACAGCTACTGGAAACACCATATATTTT. Translated: CASRNTATGNTIYF.

The rearrangement joins TRBV18 to TRBJ2-1; 13 bases are shared with TRBD2. The germline V gene has CDR1 KGHSH and CDR2 LQKENI. J was trimmed by 5 bases and V by 3 bases; bases with no gene match: 1. CDR3 size: 15 residues. The CDR3 DNA sequence: TGTGCCAGCTCACCCGGACTAGCGGGGGACAATGAGCAGTTCTTC. Translating it yields CASSPGLAGDNEQFF. The full variable domain, rest sourced from reference TRBV18 and TRBJ2-1, is NAGVMQNPRHLVRRRGQEARLRCSPMKGHSHVYWYRQLPEEGLKFMVYLQKENIIDESGMPKERFSAEFPKEGPSILRIQQVVRGDSAAYFCASSPGLAGDNEQFFGPGTRLTVL.

This chain connects TRBV29-1 to TRBJ2-1; TRBD2 matches 7 bases. Trimming at V came to 8 bases and at J to 0 bases, leaving 7 bases not matched to a gene. CDR3 length equals 14 residues. In germline, CDR1 is SQVTM, CDR2 ANQGSEA. The CDR3 DNA follows: TGCAGCACCAGCGGGGTGAGCTCCTACAATGAGCAGTTCTTC. Protein: CSTSGVSSYNEQFF.

The chain has TRBV7-3 and TRBJ1-1; possible D gene TRBD1, 5 bases. Trimming shortened V by 5 bases and J by 5 bases, and 15 bases separated the two germline ends. Germline CDR1 and CDR2: SGHTA and FQGTGA. CDR3 length equals 14 residues. CDR3 sequence reads: CASSPRQSRTEAFF. Written as DNA, the CDR3 is TGTGCCAGCAGCCCTAGACAGTCTCGGACTGAAGCTTTCTTT.

The count of this clone is one. The chain carries TRBV11-2 and TRBJ1-2; 7 bases align to TRBD1. V lost 0 bases and J lost 7; bases outside the gene matches: 11. Germline V gives CDR1 SGHAT, CDR2 FQNNGV. This CDR3 region has 16 residues. CDR3 sequence (DNA): TGTGCCAGCAGCTTAGAAACAGGAGGGGGCTACCGTGGCTACACCTTC. Translation gives CASSLETGGGYRGYTF.

The CDR3 here is CASSPRTGGNEQFF. CDR3 bases: TGTGCCAGCAGCCCCCGGACAGGGGGGAATGAGCAGTTCTTC. This chain uses TRBV9 with TRBJ2-1, with 10 nucleotides matching TRBD1. Germline V gene sequence: CDR1 SGDLS, CDR2 YYNGEE. The CDR3 spans 14 residues. With V trimmed by 4 bases and J by 7 bases, 5 bases remained unmatched.

The gene calls are TRBV4-2 and TRBJ2-7, with D maybe TRBD2 (5 bases). The CDR3 runs to 14 residues. V lost 3 bases, J lost 0 bases, and 9 bases lay in between. The germline gives CDR1 LGHNA, CDR2 YNFKEQ. The CDR3 sequence is CASSQQRSSYEQYF. The DNA of the CDR3 is TGTGCCAGCAGCCAGCAGCGGAGCTCCTACGAGCAGTACTTC.

The genes are TRBV18 and TRBJ2-7; 15 nucleotides agree with TRBD2. The CDR3 length is 16 residues. After removal of 4 bases from V and 5 bases from J, the junction contained 6 bases not matched to a gene. Germline V gene sequence: CDR1 KGHSH, CDR2 LQKENI. DNA of the CDR3: TGTGCCAGCTCACAGGGACTAGCGGGAGGATCCGACGAGCAGTACTTC. Amino acid sequence: CASSQGLAGGSDEQYF.

The chain combines TRBV11-2 with TRBJ2-2; the D is unclear. The V gene lost 6 bases and the J gene lost 0 bases, with 5 bases spanning the gap. Per germline, CDR1 SGHAT and CDR2 FQNNGV. The CDR3 loop spans 13 amino acids. CDR3 DNA sequence: TGTGCCAGCAGATCCTCGAACACCGGGGAGCTGTTTTTT. It is translated as CASRSSNTGELFF.

As regards this clone: A clone one base away is much larger, so this may be a read error. V usage is TRBV7-9 and J usage is TRBJ1-1; no firm D call. The length of the CDR3 is 14 residues. The germline gives CDR1 SEHNR, CDR2 FQNEAQ (reference sequence). Trimming stripped 2 bases from V and 0 bases from J, with 7 bases between. The CDR3 reads CASSLPGVNTEAFF. The CDR3 DNA follows: TGTGCCAGCAGCTTACCCGGAGTGAACACTGAAGCTTTCTTT.

The chain uses TRBV29-1 and TRBJ1-3; D gene ambiguous. Germline lookup yields CDR1 SQVTM and CDR2 ANQGSEA. The CDR3 runs 14 residues. V lost 1 base to trimming and J lost 0 bases, with 7 bases between them. This chain's CDR3 is CSVEASSSGNTIYF. As DNA, the CDR3 is TGCAGCGTTGAAGCCTCGAGCTCTGGAAACACCATATATTTT.

This chain joins TRBV7-8 and TRBJ1-1; D remains unclear. The CDR3 consists of 12 residues. Germline CDR1 and CDR2: SGHVS and FQNEAQ. Trimming removed 5 bases from V and 3 bases from J, with 7 bases in between. CDR3 nucleotide sequence: TGTGCCAGCAGCACGAGAGACACTGAAGCTTTCTTT. This codes for CASSTRDTEAFF.

The V gene is TRBV11-2, the J gene TRBJ2-7, with D tentatively TRBD1 (6 bases). This CDR3 is 14 amino acids long. Germline V gives CDR1 SGHAT, CDR2 FQNNGV. The V gene lost 4 bases and the J gene lost 4 bases, with 14 bases spanning the gap. Here the CDR3 reads CASSWTVSTYEQYF. The CDR3 nucleotides read TGTGCCAGCAGCTGGACAGTCTCGACTTACGAGCAGTACTTC.

A single count supports this clone. The CDR3 loop is CASRGADTGELFF. CDR3 DNA: TGTGCCAGCCGGGGGGCAGACACCGGGGAGCTGTTTTTT. The gene calls are TRBV19 and TRBJ2-2, with TRBD2 as a possible D gene (7 bases). The germline CDR1 and CDR2 sequences are LNHDA and SQIVND (reference sequence). The CDR3 sequence is 13 residues long. The ends were cut back, 9 bases at V and 3 bases at J, with 11 bases in the middle.

This rearrangement joins TRBV18 to TRBJ1-5; maybe TRBD1 (5 bases). The germline gives CDR1 KGHSH, CDR2 LQKENI. This CDR3 has 14 residues. With 0 bases removed from V and 3 bases from J, the gap between germline ends came to 6 bases. This chain's CDR3 is CASSPPTDNQPQHF. DNA of the CDR3: TGTGCCAGCTCACCACCGACAGACAATCAGCCCCAGCATTTT.

This chain joins TRBV2 and TRBJ1-1; possible D gene TRBD1, 6 bases. Trimming took 8 bases from V and 6 from J, leaving 13 bases between them. Germline V lookup: CDR1 SNHLY, CDR2 FYNNEI. The CDR3 contains 12 residues. CDR3 nucleotides: TGTGCCAGCCTATCACAGGGACCTGAAGCTTTCTTT. Translation: CASLSQGPEAFF.

The V gene is TRBV7-9, the J gene TRBJ1-1; D gene uncertain. Germline V CDR1 and CDR2: SEHNR, FQNEAQ (reference sequence). The CDR3 length is 14 residues. Trimming took 7 bases from V and 1 from J, leaving 13 bases between them. The CDR3 DNA reads TGTGCCAGCACCTCCCCGGCGGGGAACACTGAAGCTTTCTTT. This gives the protein CASTSPAGNTEAFF.

The chain couples TRBV6-5 to TRBJ2-6; a weak D match, TRBD1 (6 bases). The CDR3 is 15 residues long. Germline V gene data show CDR1 as MNHEY and CDR2 as SVGAGI. Trimming pared 5 bases from V and 4 bases from J, leaving 12 bases between. The CDR3 DNA follows: TGTGCCAGCAGTAAACAGGGATCGGGGGCCAACGTCCTGACTTTC. It codes for CASSKQGSGANVLTF.